The rows below give T cell receptor beta chains drawn from one sample of a study of shared clonotypes between healthy human individuals. Generated by immunoSEQ multiplex PCR, the TCRdb table keeps only in-frame clones and is missing some. The table has more than 550,000 clones, approximately 72% seen once. Sequenced sample: memory CD4+ T cells sorted from blood. All receptors derive from a woman aged 25 to 39 in good health. The CDR3 runs from the conserved cysteine through the conserved F or W. A D gene is named only where the DNA matches it firmly. Size tells how often a clone was seen (once, few, many) or the class of an expanded clone, and some rows leave it out.

>.|TRBV7-2|TRBJ2-7|TRBD2
CASSSQTSGIGEQYF
TGTGCCAGCAGCTCCCAGACTAGCGGCATAGGAGAGCAGTACTTC
>.|TRBV6-5|TRBJ1-4|.
CASRGWRLFF
TGTGCCAGCAGAGGTTGGCGCCTGTTTTTT
>.|TRBV2|TRBJ1-2|TRBD1
CASSDGGTGNGYTF
TGTGCCAGCAGTGATGGGGGGACAGGGAATGGCTACACCTTC
>.|TRBV28|TRBJ2-7|TRBD2
CATTTAGDAWEQYF
TGTGCCACCACTACGGCGGGAGATGCTTGGGAGCAGTACTTC
>.|TRBV15|TRBJ2-1|TRBD2
CATSRETGGFNEQFF
TGTGCCACCAGCAGAGAGACGGGAGGCTTCAATGAGCAGTTCTTC
>.|TRBV7-6|TRBJ1-5|TRBD1
CASSSGTGGGQPQHF
TGTGCCAGCAGCTCTGGGACAGGGGGCGGGCAGCCCCAGCATTTT
>.|TRBV21-1|TRBJ1-5|.
CASSKGEGSGGQPQHF
TGTGCCAGCAGCAAAGGGGAGGGTTCGGGCGGTCAGCCCCAGCATTTT
>.|TRBV6-6|TRBJ1-1|.
CASSYRPPPDEAFF
TGTGCCAGCAGTTACCGACCCCCCCCGGATGAAGCTTTCTTT
>.|TRBV28|TRBJ2-3|TRBD2
CASSSGGLAGGPDTQYF
TGTGCCAGCAGTTCGGGGGGACTAGCGGGAGGGCCAGATACGCAGTATTTT
>once|TRBV28|TRBJ2-2|TRBD1
CASSLYRGNGYTGELFF
TGTGCCAGCAGTTTATACAGGGGTAATGGTTACACCGGGGAGCTGTTTTTT
>.|TRBV27|TRBJ1-1|TRBD1
CASSLRQGNTEAFF
TGTGCCAGCAGTTTACGACAGGGGAACACTGAAGCTTTCTTT
>.|TRBV5-1|TRBJ2-7|TRBD2
CASSLGRERTYEQYF
TGCGCCAGCAGCTTGGGGCGGGAGCGCACCTACGAGCAGTACTTC
>.|TRBV28|TRBJ1-3|.
CASSSSWTAGNTIYF
TGTGCCAGCAGTAGCAGCTGGACAGCCGGAAACACCATATATTTT
>.|TRBV27|TRBJ2-1|TRBD2
CASSALGGRRSYNEQFF
TGTGCCAGCAGCGCCTTGGGAGGGCGGAGGTCCTACAATGAGCAGTTCTTC
>.|TRBV18|TRBJ2-5|.
CASSPRTAFQETQYF
TGTGCCAGCTCTCCCCGGACAGCGTTCCAAGAGACCCAGTACTTC
>.|TRBV6-6|TRBJ1-5|.
CASSYRGSSNQPQHF
TGTGCCAGCAGTTACCGAGGCAGTAGCAATCAGCCCCAGCATTTT
>few|TRBV19|TRBJ1-5|.
CASGRPGFQHF
TGTGCCAGCGGACGGCCGGGATTCCAGCATTTT
>.|TRBV27|TRBJ2-7|TRBD2
CASSPGGVSYEQYF
TGTGCCAGCAGTCCTGGGGGGGTCTCCTACGAGCAGTACTTC
>.|TRBV4-1|TRBJ2-1|.
CASSPKPVVSYNEQFF
TGCGCCAGCAGCCCCAAACCCGTGGTGTCCTACAATGAGCAGTTCTTC
>many|TRBV19|TRBJ1-5|.
CASSMDLNQPQHF
TGTGCCAGTAGTATGGATCTCAATCAGCCCCAGCATTTT
>.|TRBV30|TRBJ2-2|.
CAWGAGVLARTGELFF
TGTGCCTGGGGGGCAGGAGTCCTAGCGAGGACCGGGGAGCTGTTTTTT
>few|TRBV27|TRBJ2-1|.
CASSLSGAYNEQFF
TGTGCCAGCAGTTTATCAGGGGCCTACAATGAGCAGTTCTTC
>.|TRBV7-8|TRBJ1-5|.
CASSLVLTGGPQPQHF
TGTGCCAGCAGCTTAGTGTTAACGGGGGGCCCGCAGCCCCAGCATTTT
>.|TRBV7-2|TRBJ2-2|.
CASSLDGTGELFF
TGTGCCAGCAGCTTAGACGGCACCGGGGAGCTGTTTTTT
>once|TRBV19|TRBJ2-2|TRBD2
CASKGAGGDTGELFF
TGTGCCAGTAAAGGAGCGGGGGGCGACACCGGGGAGCTGTTTTTT
>.|TRBV10-3|TRBJ1-2|TRBD1
CAISGTAGGYGYTF
TGTGCCATCAGTGGAACCGCAGGGGGTTATGGCTACACCTTC
>.|TRBV10-3|TRBJ1-1|.
CAIKKDGTMNTEAFF
TGTGCCATCAAAAAGGACGGGACCATGAACACTGAAGCTTTCTTT
>.|TRBV6-5|TRBJ1-2|TRBD1
CASSFNGQDYGYTF
TGTGCCAGCAGCTTCAATGGACAGGACTATGGCTACACCTTC
>.|TRBV7-2|TRBJ2-3|TRBD2
CASSLMNSGYTDTQYF
TGTGCCAGCAGTCTTATGAATAGCGGGTACACAGATACGCAGTATTTT
>.|TRBV28|TRBJ1-2|TRBD1
CASRHRQGPNYGYTF
TGTGCCAGCAGACATCGACAGGGACCTAACTATGGCTACACCTTC
>.|TRBV5-6|TRBJ1-2|.
CASSRGSRGYTF
TGTGCCAGCAGCCGGGGGAGCCGCGGCTACACCTTC
>once|TRBV10-3|TRBJ2-7|.
CAIRGSGPYEQYF
TGTGCCATCAGGGGTAGCGGTCCCTACGAGCAGTACTTC
>once|TRBV30|TRBJ1-6|TRBD1
CAWSRGGDRSLHF
TGTGCCTGGAGCCGGGGGGGGGACAGGTCCCTCCACTTT
>.|TRBV18|TRBJ1-1|.
CASSQPNTEAFF
TGTGCCAGCTCACAACCAAATACTGAAGCTTTCTTT
>.|TRBV2|TRBJ2-3|.
CASSEARAASTDTQYF
TGTGCCAGCAGTGAAGCGCGCGCGGCAAGCACAGATACGCAGTATTTT
>.|TRBV14|TRBJ2-7|.
CASSQGVLGVYEQYF
TGTGCCAGCAGCCAAGGTGTCCTGGGGGTCTACGAGCAGTACTTC
>.|TRBV4-2|TRBJ2-1|TRBD2
CASIPTGTSGHNEQFF
TGTGCCAGCATCCCCACGGGGACTAGCGGGCACAATGAGCAGTTCTTC
>.|TRBV5-1|TRBJ1-4|.
CASSSVVGEKLFF
TGCGCCAGCAGCAGTGTTGTTGGTGAAAAACTGTTTTTT
>.|TRBV28|TRBJ2-7|.
CASSLFLDLYEQYF
TGTGCCAGCAGTTTATTCTTGGACCTCTACGAGCAGTACTTC
>.|TRBV10-1|TRBJ2-7|.
CASSRGTEQYF
TGCGCCAGCAGTCGGGGGACCGAGCAGTACTTC
>.|TRBV7-6|TRBJ2-1|.
CASSLAPLTASYNEQFF
TGTGCCAGCAGCTTAGCCCCCCTGACAGCCTCCTACAATGAGCAGTTCTTC
>.|TRBV19|TRBJ2-7|TRBD1
CASSPDRGPYEQYF
TGTGCCAGTAGTCCTGACAGGGGTCCTTACGAGCAGTACTTC
>.|TRBV28|TRBJ1-5|TRBD1
CASTDRATKLPNQPQHF
TGTGCCAGCACAGACAGGGCCACTAAATTGCCCAATCAGCCCCAGCATTTT
>.|TRBV6-1|TRBJ2-7|TRBD2
CASRALAEIVYEQYF
TGTGCCAGCAGAGCTCTAGCGGAGATCGTCTACGAGCAGTACTTC
>.|TRBV2|TRBJ1-3|TRBD1
CASSPGTGGNTIYF
TGTGCCAGCAGTCCCGGGACAGGAGGAAACACCATATATTTT
>once|TRBV5-1|TRBJ1-1|.
CASSLGPGNTEAFF
TGCGCCAGCAGCTTGGGGCCGGGGAACACTGAAGCTTTCTTT
>once|TRBV7-3|TRBJ2-2|.
CAPTLGRANTGELFF
TGTGCCCCCACCCTGGGACGGGCGAACACCGGGGAGCTGTTTTTT
>.|TRBV28|TRBJ1-2|TRBD1
CASKTTGNYGYTF
TGTGCCAGCAAAACGACAGGGAACTATGGCTACACCTTC
>few|TRBV6-4|TRBJ2-3|TRBD2
CASSATSGSADTQYF
TGTGCCAGCAGTGCGACTAGCGGGAGTGCAGATACGCAGTATTTT
>.|TRBV9|TRBJ1-2|.
CASSAGSGYLANYGYTF
TGTGCCAGCAGCGCCGGCTCGGGGTACCTAGCTAACTATGGCTACACCTTC
>once|TRBV7-9|TRBJ2-3|TRBD2
CAIGLAGGSTDTQYF
TGTGCCATTGGACTAGCGGGAGGGTCCACAGATACGCAGTATTTT
>.|TRBV6-1|TRBJ2-1|.
CASILPGRRSNEQFF
TGTGCCAGCATTTTACCGGGACGGCGTTCCAATGAGCAGTTCTTC
>.|TRBV5-6|TRBJ1-2|.
CASSLGSYGYTF
TGTGCCAGCAGCTTGGGATCATATGGCTACACCTTC
>.|TRBV28|TRBJ2-7|.
CASSFGMSSYEQYF
TGTGCCAGCAGTTTTGGAATGAGCTCCTACGAGCAGTACTTC
>few|TRBV7-2|TRBJ1-2|.
CASSLLPQGGDGYTF
TGTGCCAGCAGCTTACTTCCACAGGGTGGGGATGGCTACACCTTC
>.|TRBV25-1|TRBJ2-1|.
CASSRPGSNEQFF
TGTGCCAGCAGTCGCCCGGGTAGCAACGAGCAGTTCTTC
>.|TRBV28|TRBJ2-3|.
CASSSLGSTDTQYF
TGTGCCAGCAGTTCTTTAGGATCCACAGATACGCAGTATTTT
>few|TRBV18|TRBJ2-2|TRBD2
CASSPQASGDTGELFF
TGTGCCAGCTCACCACAGGCTAGCGGGGACACCGGGGAGCTGTTTTTT
>.|TRBV28|TRBJ1-2|.
CATGTDYGYTF
TGTGCTACCGGGACGGATTATGGCTACACCTTC
>.|TRBV5-1|TRBJ2-1|.
CASSFHPSYNEQFF
TGCGCCAGCAGCTTCCATCCCTCCTACAATGAGCAGTTCTTC